The 23 T cell receptor beta chains given below trace back to one sample, sequenced in a study of identical twins (dated by TCRdb to about 2016). Libraries were constructed by 5' RACE. Reads for this sample came from an Illumina HiSeq 2000. TCRdb took the public reads, trimmed them with fastp at Q25, ran MiXCR for clone calling and kept in-frame beta chains. Each CDR3 protein appears once, grouped with its most common genes and DNA. This sample lists about 450,000 distinct CDR3 sequences; around 18% were detected once. Around 10% of the sample belongs to the ten largest clones. Sequencing used naive T cells sorted from blood. Taken with the paper, the label for cell subset or site translates to: cells isolated with a human naive T-cell isolation kit. These TCRs come from a man aged 50 to 59 in good health.

The V gene is TRBV20-1, the J gene TRBJ2-7; the D gene is possibly TRBD1 (7 bases). Trimming cost V 5 bases and J 4 bases, with 12 bases left between them. Germline lookup yields CDR1 DFQATT and CDR2 SNEGSKA (reference sequence). The CDR3 totals 12 residues. The CDR3 here is CSASTGRYEQYF. The CDR3, as DNA: TGCAGTGCTTCGACAGGGAGGTACGAGCAGTACTTC.

This clonotype was seen ten or more times. The chain joins TRBV5-1 to TRBJ2-1; D is ambiguous. CDR1 is SGHRS and CDR2 is YFSETQ in the germline V gene. Trimming took off 1 base at V and 4 bases at J, with 9 bases between the two ends. The CDR3 covers 14 residues. For the CDR3, the DNA is TGCGCCAGCAGCTTGTCGGCGGATTACAATGAGCAGTTCTTC. It yields the protein CASSLSADYNEQFF.

The chain joins TRBV6-2 or TRBV6-3 to TRBJ2-1; D call uncertain. Germline-derived CDR1 and CDR2 are MNHEY and SVGEGT. The CDR3 length is 16 residues. The V end was cut by 7 bases, the J end by 0 bases, with 16 bases between. This CDR3 reads CASTDRLLSSYNEQFF. The CDR3 coding sequence is TGTGCCAGCACCGATCGGCTTCTGAGCTCCTACAATGAGCAGTTCTTC.

In its sample, this clonotype was seen a few times. The chain joins TRBV5-5 to TRBJ2-3; 12 bases line up with TRBD1. This CDR3 spans 16 amino acids. In germline, CDR1 is SGHKS, CDR2 YYEKEE (reference sequence). The V gene end was trimmed by 3 bases and the J gene end by 2 bases; junction bases not matched to a gene: 4. The CDR3 region is CASSSGQGAVTDTQYF. CDR3 nucleotides: TGTGCCAGCAGCTCGGGACAGGGGGCTGTCACAGATACGCAGTATTTT.

This clonotype was seen at least ten times. The chain combines TRBV4-1 with TRBJ2-7; D gene ambiguous. V lost 4 bases to trimming and J lost 3 bases, with 13 bases between them. The CDR3 sequence is 14 residues long. The germline V gene encodes CDR1 MGHRA and CDR2 YSYEKL. CDR3 sequence (DNA): TGCGCCAGCAGCCCCGGTGGCGGTTACTACGAGCAGTACTTC. It encodes CASSPGGGYYEQYF.

This clonotype was observed a handful of times. V is TRBV7-3 and J is TRBJ2-5; TRBD1 matches 8 bases. V was clipped by 3 bases and J by 5 bases; unmatched bases: 8. Germline assignment: CDR1 SGHTA and CDR2 FQGTGA. The CDR3 loop spans 15 amino acids. The CDR3 spells CASSLMATGGETQYF. In DNA form, the CDR3 reads TGTGCCAGCAGCTTGATGGCTACAGGGGGGGAGACCCAGTACTTC.

The table lists this clonotype with a few counts. The chain employs TRBV10-3 and TRBJ1-2; D is unclear. Per the germline V gene, CDR1 is ENHRY and CDR2 is SYGVKD. Trimming took off 1 base at V and 8 bases at J, with 14 bases between the two ends. The length of the CDR3 is 14 residues. This CDR3 reads CAISELGPLGGYTF. The CDR3 DNA follows: TGTGCCATCAGTGAGTTGGGTCCCCTCGGCGGCTACACCTTC.

The chain recombines TRBV5-6 with TRBJ1-2; 7 bases are a match to TRBD1. After removal of 3 bases from V and 4 bases from J, the junction contained 6 bases not matched to a gene. Germline V CDR1 and CDR2: SGHDT, YYEEEE. The CDR3 runs 14 residues. CDR3 amino acids: CASSWGQPLYGYTF. Here the CDR3 DNA reads TGTGCCAGCAGCTGGGGACAGCCTCTCTATGGCTACACCTTC.

The chain combines TRBV4-3 with TRBJ2-7; D perhaps matches TRBD2 (7 bases). The CDR3 consists of 15 residues. Looked up from germline, CDR1 is LGHNA and CDR2 is YSLEER. Trimming removed 2 bases at V and 9 bases at J, with 20 bases between. CDR3 amino acids: CASSQIGGGKDGQYF. CDR3 DNA sequence: TGCGCCAGCAGCCAAATTGGCGGGGGCAAGGACGGGCAGTACTTC.

This clonotype was seen many times. This chain connects TRBV20-1 to TRBJ2-7; 9 nucleotides line up with TRBD2. This CDR3 has 15 residues. Germline values: CDR1 DFQATT, CDR2 SNEGSKA (reference sequence). V lost 0 bases and J lost 5; bases outside the gene matches: 8. As DNA, the CDR3 is TGCAGTGCTAGAGAAGGTGCGGGAGGGCTCAACGAGCAGTACTTC. It codes for CSAREGAGGLNEQYF.

The V and J genes are TRBV11-1 and TRBJ2-7; 9 bases agree with TRBD1. Germline V lookup: CDR1 SGHAT, CDR2 FQDESV (reference sequence). With V trimmed by 1 base and J by 5 bases, 15 bases remained unmatched. This CDR3 comprises 18 residues. The CDR3 DNA reads as TGTGCCAGCAGCTTAGATGCCGGGACAGGGTGGTTTGGCCACGAGCAGTACTTC. Protein product: CASSLDAGTGWFGHEQYF.

This clonotype was recorded at least ten times. The chain has TRBV20-1 and TRBJ2-7, with D perhaps matching TRBD2 (6 bases). Trimming cost V 3 bases and J 1 base, with 13 bases left between them. Germline-derived CDR1 and CDR2 are DFQATT and SNEGSKA (reference sequence). This CDR3 contains 14 residues. DNA of the CDR3: TGCAGTGCTAGCCCCGGGGGTTGGTCCTACGAGCAGTACTTC. Its translation is CSASPGGWSYEQYF.

This clonotype was seen a few times. The chain combines TRBV5-1 with TRBJ1-2, with unresolved D. The CDR3 is made up of 15 amino acids. Trimming cost V 4 bases and J 2 bases, with 15 bases left between them. Germline CDR1 and CDR2: SGHRS and YFSETQ. Here the CDR3 DNA reads TGCGCCAGCAGCACCGTAGCGACCGTGAACTATGGCTACACCTTC. Translated: CASSTVATVNYGYTF.

The CDR3, as DNA: TGTGCCAGCAGCGAAACAGGGGGCTCTGGAAACACCATATATTTT. It encodes CASSETGGSGNTIYF. The chain recombines TRBV12-3 or TRBV12-4 with TRBJ1-3, with TRBD1 identical over 8 bases. The CDR3 spans 15 residues. J was trimmed by 0 bases and V by 6 bases; bases with no gene match: 4.

The table lists this clonotype with a few counts. This chain joins TRBV12-3 or TRBV12-4 and TRBJ2-3; 8 bases line up with TRBD2. V was clipped by 5 bases and J by 4 bases; unmatched bases: 8. CDR3 size: 15 residues. The DNA for the CDR3 is TGTGCCAGCAGTCAGCGGGGGTCAAGGGCAGATACGCAGTATTTT. Translated, it gives CASSQRGSRADTQYF.

This clonotype has more than one count but fewer than ten. V is TRBV21-1 and J is TRBJ2-2; the table's D call, TRBD2, has no DNA check behind it. TRBV21-1 is given as a pseudogene. CDR3 length: 19 amino acids. The CDR3 DNA is TGTGCCAGCAGCAAAGACACTAGCGGGAGGGCCCTAATGACCGGGGAGCTGTTTTTT. Protein: CASSKDTSGRALMTGELFF.

This clonotype was recorded many times. The chain combines TRBV4-3 with TRBJ2-3, with D perhaps TRBD2 (6 bases). Germline V lookup: CDR1 LGHNA, CDR2 YSLEER. V lost 4 bases and J 4 bases, leaving 18 bases between the germline ends. This CDR3 is 16 amino acids long. The CDR3 here is CASSPPGSSGSDTQYF. In DNA, the CDR3 is TGCGCCAGCAGCCCACCCGGGAGCAGTGGTTCAGATACGCAGTATTTT.

The J gene is TRBJ1-3, the V gene TRBV20-1; no clear D. Trimming stripped 0 bases from V and 2 bases from J, with 8 bases between. In germline, CDR1 is DFQATT, CDR2 SNEGSKA (reference sequence). This CDR3 is 14 amino acids long. The CDR3 DNA sequence: TGCAGTGCTAGAGATCAAACAACTGGAAACACCATATATTTT. Translated: CSARDQTTGNTIYF.

The chain uses TRBV6-5 and TRBJ2-5; a weak D match, TRBD1 (6 bases). This CDR3 spans 12 amino acids. Germline CDR1 MNHEY, CDR2 SVGAGI. The V gene lost 5 bases and the J gene lost 3 bases, with 7 bases spanning the gap. CDR3 amino acids: CASSHREETQYF. DNA for the CDR3: TGTGCCAGCAGTCACAGGGAAGAGACCCAGTACTTC.

The chain has TRBV20-1 and TRBJ2-1; 9 nucleotides line up with TRBD1. Germline V CDR1 and CDR2: DFQATT, SNEGSKA (reference sequence). CDR3 length: 15 residues. Trimming took 6 bases from V and 3 from J; bases not matched to a gene: 9. CDR3 sequence: CSAARDRVIYNEQFF. DNA of the CDR3: TGCAGTGCGGCCCGGGACAGGGTCATCTACAATGAGCAGTTCTTC.

Ten or more counts support this clonotype. The chain recombines TRBV29-1 with TRBJ2-6, with 10 bases aligning to TRBD1. CDR3 length equals 16 residues. Germline loops: CDR1 SQVTM, CDR2 ANQGSEA. After removal of 7 bases from V and 2 bases from J, the junction contained 8 bases not matched to a gene. This CDR3 is CSALTGGLTGANVLTF. The CDR3 coding sequence is TGCAGCGCCCTGACAGGGGGCCTAACTGGGGCCAACGTCCTGACTTTC.

This clonotype was seen ten or more times. The chain links TRBV7-9 to TRBJ2-1; D uncertain. Deletions cut 5 bases from V and 9 bases from J, with 5 bases between. Germline V CDR1 and CDR2: SEHNR, FQNEAQ (reference sequence). The CDR3 totals 10 residues. The CDR3 spells CASSLTEQFF. CDR3 sequence (DNA): TGTGCCAGCAGCCTTACTGAGCAGTTCTTC.

A few counts support this clonotype. V gene TRBV18 combines with J gene TRBJ2-1; D remains ambiguous. The CDR3 is 12 amino acids. V dropped 0 bases and J dropped 4 bases, with 1 base sitting between them. In germline, CDR1 is KGHSH, CDR2 LQKENI. DNA of the CDR3: TGTGCCAGCTCACCACCGTACAATGAGCAGTTCTTC. The encoded protein is CASSPPYNEQFF.